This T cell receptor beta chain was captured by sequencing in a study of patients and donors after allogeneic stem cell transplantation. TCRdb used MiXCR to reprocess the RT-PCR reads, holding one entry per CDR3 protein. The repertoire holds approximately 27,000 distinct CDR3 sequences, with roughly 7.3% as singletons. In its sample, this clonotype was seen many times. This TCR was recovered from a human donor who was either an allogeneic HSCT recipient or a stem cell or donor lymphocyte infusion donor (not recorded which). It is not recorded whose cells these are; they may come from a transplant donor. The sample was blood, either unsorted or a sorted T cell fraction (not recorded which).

The CDR3 DNA reads TGTGCTAGTGGTCTAGACAGGGGAGGCGATGAGCAGTTCTTC. It is translated as CASGLDRGGDEQFF. The chain links TRBV12-5 to TRBJ2-1, with TRBD1 identical over 8 bases. Trimming took 5 bases from V and 8 from J; bases not matched to a gene: 8. The germline V gene has CDR1 LGHNT and CDR2 FRNRAP. CDR3 size: 14 residues.